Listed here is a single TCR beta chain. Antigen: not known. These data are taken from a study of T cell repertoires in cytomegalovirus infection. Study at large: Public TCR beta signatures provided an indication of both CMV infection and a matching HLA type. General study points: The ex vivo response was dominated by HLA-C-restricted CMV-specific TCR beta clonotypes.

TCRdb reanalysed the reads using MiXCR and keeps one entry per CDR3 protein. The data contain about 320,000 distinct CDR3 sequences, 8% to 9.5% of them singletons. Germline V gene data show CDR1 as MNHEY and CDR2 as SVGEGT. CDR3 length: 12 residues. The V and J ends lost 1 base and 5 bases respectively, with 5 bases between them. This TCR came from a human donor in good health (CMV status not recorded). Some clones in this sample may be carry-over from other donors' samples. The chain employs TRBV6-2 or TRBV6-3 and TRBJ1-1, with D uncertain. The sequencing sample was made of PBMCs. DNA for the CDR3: TGTGCCAGCAGTTACTGGTCAACTGAAGCTTTCTTT. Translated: CASSYWSTEAFF.